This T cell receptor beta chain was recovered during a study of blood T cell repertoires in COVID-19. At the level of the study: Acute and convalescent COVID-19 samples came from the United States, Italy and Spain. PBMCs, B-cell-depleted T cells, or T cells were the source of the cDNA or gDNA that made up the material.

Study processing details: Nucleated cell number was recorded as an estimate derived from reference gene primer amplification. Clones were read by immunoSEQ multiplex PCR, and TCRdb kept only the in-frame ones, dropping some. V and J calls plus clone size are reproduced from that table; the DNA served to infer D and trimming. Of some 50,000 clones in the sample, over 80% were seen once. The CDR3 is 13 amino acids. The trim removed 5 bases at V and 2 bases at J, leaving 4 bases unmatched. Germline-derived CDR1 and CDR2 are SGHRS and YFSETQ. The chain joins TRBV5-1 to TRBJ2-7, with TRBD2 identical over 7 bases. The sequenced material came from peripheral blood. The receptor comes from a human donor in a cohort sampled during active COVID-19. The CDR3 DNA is TGCGCCAGCAGGATCGGGACTACCTACGAGCAGTACTTC. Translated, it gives CASRIGTTYEQYF.